The clone carrying this TCR beta chain has a handful of counts. Its antigen is currently unknown. The data stem from a study of T cells in Graves' hyperthyroidism and ophthalmopathy. The overall study: Before any treatment, at initial diagnosis, peripheral blood was collected.

Amplification of TCR beta CDR3 regions used RNA as the template. An initial round of RT-PCR targeting the TCR CDR3 relied on the HTBI primer set. TCRdb itself ran the multiplex PCR reads through MiXCR, one entry per CDR3 protein. This sample has over 250,000 distinct CDR3 sequences; approximately 23% occur once, and the top ten carry approximately 60%. Per germline, CDR1 LNHDA and CDR2 SQIVND (reference sequence). With 3 bases removed from V and 8 bases from J, the gap between germline ends came to 13 bases. CDR3 length equals 14 residues. The PBMCs had their origin in 8.5 to 10 ml of fresh peripheral blood. Study findings and constraints: Peripheral blood also featured most of the thyroid clonotypes expanded above 0.001.

The rearrangement links TRBV19 to TRBJ1-4; D unclear. The sequencing input was blood. The origin of this receptor is a man aged 30 to 45 with Graves' ophthalmopathy. This CDR3 is CASSMSHNKEKLFF. CDR3 coding DNA: TGTGCCAGTAGTATGTCTCATAACAAAGAAAAACTGTTTTTT. Filled out from reference TRBV19 and TRBJ1-4, the complete variable domain reads DGGITQSPKYLFRKEGQNVTLSCEQNLNHDAMYWYRQDPGQGLRLIYYSQIVNDFQKGDIAEGYSVSREKKESFPLTVTSAQKNPTAFYLCASSMSHNKEKLFFGSGTQLSVL.